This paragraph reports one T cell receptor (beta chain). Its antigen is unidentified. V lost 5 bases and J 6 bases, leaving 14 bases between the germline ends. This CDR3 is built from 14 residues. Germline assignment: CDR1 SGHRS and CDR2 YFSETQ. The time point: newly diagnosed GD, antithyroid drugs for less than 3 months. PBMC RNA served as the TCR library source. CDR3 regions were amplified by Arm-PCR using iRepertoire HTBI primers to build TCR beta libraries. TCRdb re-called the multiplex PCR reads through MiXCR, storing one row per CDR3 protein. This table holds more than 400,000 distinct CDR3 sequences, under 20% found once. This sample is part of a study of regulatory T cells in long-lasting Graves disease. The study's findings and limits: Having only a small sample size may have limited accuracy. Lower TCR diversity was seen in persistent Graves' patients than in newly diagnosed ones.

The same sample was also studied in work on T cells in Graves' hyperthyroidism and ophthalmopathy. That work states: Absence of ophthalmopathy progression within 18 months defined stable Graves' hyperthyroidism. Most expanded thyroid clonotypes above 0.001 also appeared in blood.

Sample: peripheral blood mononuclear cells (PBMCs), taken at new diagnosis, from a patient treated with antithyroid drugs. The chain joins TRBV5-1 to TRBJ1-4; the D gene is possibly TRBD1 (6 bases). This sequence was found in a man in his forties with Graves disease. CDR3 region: CASRPYRVDEKLFF. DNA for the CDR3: TGCGCCAGCAGGCCGTACAGGGTAGATGAAAAACTGTTTTTT.